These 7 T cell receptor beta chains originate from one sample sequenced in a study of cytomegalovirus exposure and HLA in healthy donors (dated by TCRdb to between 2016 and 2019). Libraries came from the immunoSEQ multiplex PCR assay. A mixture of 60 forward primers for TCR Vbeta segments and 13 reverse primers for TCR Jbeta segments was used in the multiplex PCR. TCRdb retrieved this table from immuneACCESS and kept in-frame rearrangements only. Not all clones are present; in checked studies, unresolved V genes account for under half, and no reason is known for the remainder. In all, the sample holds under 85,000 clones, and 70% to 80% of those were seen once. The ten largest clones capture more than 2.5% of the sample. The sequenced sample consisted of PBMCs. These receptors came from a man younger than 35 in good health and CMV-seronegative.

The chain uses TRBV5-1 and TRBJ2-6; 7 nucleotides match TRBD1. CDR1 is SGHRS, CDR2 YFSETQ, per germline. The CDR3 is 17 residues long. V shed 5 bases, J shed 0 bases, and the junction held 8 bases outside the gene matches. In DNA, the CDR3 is TGCGCCAGCAGTGCCGGGGACAGCCACTCTGGGGCCAACGTCCTGACTTTC. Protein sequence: CASSAGDSHSGANVLTF.

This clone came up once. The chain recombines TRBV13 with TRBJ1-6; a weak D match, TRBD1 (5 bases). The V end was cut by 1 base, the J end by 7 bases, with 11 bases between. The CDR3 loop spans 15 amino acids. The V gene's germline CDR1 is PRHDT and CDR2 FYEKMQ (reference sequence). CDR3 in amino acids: CASSLVGQGNSPLHF. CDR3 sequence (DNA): TGTGCCAGCAGCTTAGTAGGTCAGGGAAATTCACCCCTCCACTTT. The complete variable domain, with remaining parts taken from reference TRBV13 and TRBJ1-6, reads AAGVIQSPRHLIKEKRETATLKCYPIPRHDTVYWYQQGPGQDPQFLISFYEKMQSDKGSIPDRFSAQQFSDYHSELNMSSLELGDSALYFCASSLVGQGNSPLHFGNGTRLTVT.

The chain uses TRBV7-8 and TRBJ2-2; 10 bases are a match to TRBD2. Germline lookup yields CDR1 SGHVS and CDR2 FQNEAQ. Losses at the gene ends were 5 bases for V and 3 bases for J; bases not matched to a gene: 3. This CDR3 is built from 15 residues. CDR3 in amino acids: CASSELAGYTGELFF. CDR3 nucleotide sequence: TGTGCCAGCAGCGAACTAGCGGGGTACACCGGGGAGCTGTTTTTT.

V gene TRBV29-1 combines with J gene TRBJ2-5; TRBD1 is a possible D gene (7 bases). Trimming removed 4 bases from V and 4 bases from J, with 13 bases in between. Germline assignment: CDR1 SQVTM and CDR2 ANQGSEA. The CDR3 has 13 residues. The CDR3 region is CSVAQGGVETQYF. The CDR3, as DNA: TGCAGCGTTGCGCAGGGGGGCGTAGAGACCCAGTACTTC.

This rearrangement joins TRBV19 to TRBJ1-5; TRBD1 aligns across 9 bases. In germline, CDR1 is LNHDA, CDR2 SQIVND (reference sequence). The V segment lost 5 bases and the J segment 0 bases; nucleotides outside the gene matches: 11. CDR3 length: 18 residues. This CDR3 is CASSQSRAGQGSNQPQHF. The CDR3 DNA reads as TGTGCCAGTAGTCAATCCAGGGCGGGACAGGGTAGCAATCAGCCCCAGCATTTT.

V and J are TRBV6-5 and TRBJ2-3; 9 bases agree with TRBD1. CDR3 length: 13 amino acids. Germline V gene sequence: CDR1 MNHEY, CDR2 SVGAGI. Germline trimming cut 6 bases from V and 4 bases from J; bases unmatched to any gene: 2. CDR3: CASRTGGADTQYF. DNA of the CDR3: TGTGCCAGCAGAACAGGGGGCGCAGATACGCAGTATTTT.

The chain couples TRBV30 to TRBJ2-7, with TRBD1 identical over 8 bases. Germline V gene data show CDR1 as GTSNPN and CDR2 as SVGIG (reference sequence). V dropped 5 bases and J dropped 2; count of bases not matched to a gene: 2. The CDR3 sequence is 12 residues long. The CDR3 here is CAWGTGTYEQYF. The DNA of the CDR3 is TGTGCCTGGGGGACAGGAACCTACGAGCAGTACTTC.